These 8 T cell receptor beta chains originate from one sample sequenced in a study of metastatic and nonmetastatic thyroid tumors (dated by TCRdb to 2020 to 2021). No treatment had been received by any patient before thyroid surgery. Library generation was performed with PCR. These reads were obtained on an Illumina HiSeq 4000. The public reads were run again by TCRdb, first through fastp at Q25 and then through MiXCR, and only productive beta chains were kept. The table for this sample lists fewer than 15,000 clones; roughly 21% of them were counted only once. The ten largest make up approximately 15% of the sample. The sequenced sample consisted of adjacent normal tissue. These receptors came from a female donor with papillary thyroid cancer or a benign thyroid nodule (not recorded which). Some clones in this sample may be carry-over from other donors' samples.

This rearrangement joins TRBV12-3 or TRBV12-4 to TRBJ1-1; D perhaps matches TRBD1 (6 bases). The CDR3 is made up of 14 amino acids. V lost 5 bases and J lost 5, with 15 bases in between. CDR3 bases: TGTGCCAGCAGTGCCCGGACAGTGGTTACTGAAGCTTTCTTT. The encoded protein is CASSARTVVTEAFF.

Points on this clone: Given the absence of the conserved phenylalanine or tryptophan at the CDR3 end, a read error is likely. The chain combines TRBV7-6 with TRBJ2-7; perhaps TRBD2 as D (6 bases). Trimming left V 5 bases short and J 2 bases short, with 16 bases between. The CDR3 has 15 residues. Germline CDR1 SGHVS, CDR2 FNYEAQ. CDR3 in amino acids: CASSITGGKTYEQYS. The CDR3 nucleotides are TGTGCCAGCAGCATAACAGGCGGGAAGACCTACGAGCAGTACTCC.

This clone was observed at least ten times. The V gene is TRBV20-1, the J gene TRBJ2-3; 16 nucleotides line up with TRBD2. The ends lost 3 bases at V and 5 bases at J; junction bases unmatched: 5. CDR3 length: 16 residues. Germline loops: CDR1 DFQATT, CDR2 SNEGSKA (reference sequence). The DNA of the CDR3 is TGCAGTGCTAGCGGGACTAGCGGGAGGGTGAGAGATACGCAGTATTTT. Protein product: CSASGTSGRVRDTQYF.

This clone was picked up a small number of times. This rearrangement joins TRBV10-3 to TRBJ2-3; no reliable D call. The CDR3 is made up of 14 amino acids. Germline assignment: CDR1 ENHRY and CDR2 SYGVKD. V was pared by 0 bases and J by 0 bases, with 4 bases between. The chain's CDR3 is CAISESTSTDTQYF. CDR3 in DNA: TGTGCCATCAGTGAGTCGACGAGCACAGATACGCAGTATTTT.

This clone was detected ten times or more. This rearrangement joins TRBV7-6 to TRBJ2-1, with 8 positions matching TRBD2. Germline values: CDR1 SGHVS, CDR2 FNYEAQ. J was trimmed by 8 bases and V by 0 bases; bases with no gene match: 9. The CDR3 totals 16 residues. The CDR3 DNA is TGTGCCAGCAGCTTAGCGCCCAGCGGGGGCCAGGATGAGCAGTTCTTC. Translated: CASSLAPSGGQDEQFF.

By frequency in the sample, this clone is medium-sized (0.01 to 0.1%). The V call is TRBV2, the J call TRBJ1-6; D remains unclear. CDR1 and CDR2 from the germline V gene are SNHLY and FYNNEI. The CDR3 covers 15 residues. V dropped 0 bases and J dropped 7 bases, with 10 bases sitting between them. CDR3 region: CASSEAGGNNSPLHF. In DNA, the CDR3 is TGTGCCAGCAGTGAAGCAGGTGGAAACAATTCACCCCTCCACTTT.

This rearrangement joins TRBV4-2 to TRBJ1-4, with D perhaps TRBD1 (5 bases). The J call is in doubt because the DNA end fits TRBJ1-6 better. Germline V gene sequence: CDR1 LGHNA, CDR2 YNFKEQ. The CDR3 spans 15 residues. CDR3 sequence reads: CASSQVGGDNSPLHF. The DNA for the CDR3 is TGTGCCAGCAGCCAAGTTGGGGGGGATAATTCACCCCTCCACTTT.

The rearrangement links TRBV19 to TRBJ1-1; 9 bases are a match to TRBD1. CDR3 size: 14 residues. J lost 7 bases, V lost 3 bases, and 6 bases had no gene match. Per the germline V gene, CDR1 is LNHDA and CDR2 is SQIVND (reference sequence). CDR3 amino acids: CASSIDRGRSEAFF. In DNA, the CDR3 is TGTGCCAGTAGTATCGACAGGGGGAGAAGTGAAGCTTTCTTT.